This T cell receptor (beta chain) is drawn from a study of T cells after yellow fever vaccination. The study made its TCR cDNA through 5'RACE template switching. That step introduced a universal primer site along with UMIs. TCRdb used MiXCR to reprocess the 5' RACE reads, holding one entry per CDR3 protein. The table records over 300,000 distinct CDR3 sequences, approximately 3.9% of them present only once. This CDR3 spans 17 amino acids. Per the germline V gene, CDR1 is GTSNPN and CDR2 is SVGIG (reference sequence). This clonotype was seen more than once but under ten times. A junction boundary mismatches the germline segment, possibly from a read error.

The starting material was PBMCs, obtained on the day of the yellow fever booster vaccination. This clonotype originated in a man younger than 35 who received the YFV17D yellow fever vaccine. The rearrangement joins TRBV30 to TRBJ1-2; 7 bases fit TRBD1. CDR3 protein: CAWSAIWDSEANYSYTF. CDR3 DNA sequence: TGTGCCTGGAGTGCTATATGGGACAGTGAAGCTAACTATAGCTACACCTTC.